The 8 T cell receptor beta chains in this list originate from one sample, sequenced in a study of blood T cell repertoires in COVID-19. Profiling relied on immunoSEQ multiplex PCR, and the TCRdb table lists in-frame clones only, not all of them. The repertoire holds 150,000 to 160,000 clones, with around 78% as singletons. Sequencing was done on a sample of peripheral blood. All receptors come from a man older than 75 with acute or convalescent COVID-19.

Worth noting for this clone: The sample has other DNA sequences that encode this CDR3 too. The rearrangement joins TRBV5-1 to TRBJ1-5, with D possibly being TRBD1 (5 bases). Trimming removed 0 bases from V and 3 bases from J, with 7 bases in between. In germline, CDR1 is SGHRS, CDR2 YFSETQ. There are 14 residues in the CDR3. The CDR3 sequence is CASSLGQPNQPQHF. CDR3 nucleotide sequence: TGCGCCAGCAGCTTGGGACAGCCCAATCAGCCCCAGCATTTT.

This clone was observed a handful of times. V is TRBV30 and J is TRBJ2-7; 10 bases are shared with TRBD2. CDR1 GTSNPN and CDR2 SVGIG come from the germline V gene (reference sequence). There are 15 residues in the CDR3. V lost 2 bases, J lost 2 bases, and 6 bases stayed unmatched. As DNA, the CDR3 is TGTGCCTGGAGTTCTCTAGCGGGGGTTACCTACGAGCAGTACTTC. As protein: CAWSSLAGVTYEQYF.

Only a few counts were recorded for this clone. The gene calls are TRBV10-1 and TRBJ2-3, with TRBD2 matching 9 bases. Per the germline V gene, CDR1 is WNHNN and CDR2 is SYGVQD (reference sequence). CDR3 length: 15 amino acids. V shed 0 bases and J 4 bases; nucleotides not matched to a gene: 2. The CDR3: CASSESAGGPDTQYF. CDR3 DNA sequence: TGCGCCAGCAGTGAGTCGGCGGGGGGGCCAGATACGCAGTATTTT.

The chain joins TRBV5-1 to TRBJ1-1; the match to TRBD1 covers 9 bases. The CDR3 contains 15 residues. V gave up 3 bases and J gave up 4 bases; unmatched junction bases: 7. Germline V gene sequence: CDR1 SGHRS, CDR2 YFSETQ. CDR3: CASSSGTGISTEAFF. For the CDR3, the DNA is TGCGCCAGCAGCTCGGGGACAGGGATCAGCACTGAAGCTTTCTTT.

In this sample, this clone turned up a few times. This rearrangement joins TRBV7-6 to TRBJ2-2; 10 nucleotides match TRBD2. Germline trimming cut 2 bases from V and 2 bases from J; bases unmatched to any gene: 2. The CDR3 has 16 residues. Germline CDR1 and CDR2: SGHVS and FNYEAQ. The DNA of the CDR3 is TGTGCCAGCAGCTTACTAGCGGGGGATAACACCGGGGAGCTGTTTTTT. Translated, it gives CASSLLAGDNTGELFF.

The rearrangement links TRBV7-3 to TRBJ1-1, with 12 bases aligning to TRBD1. The CDR3 covers 15 residues. Trimming took 5 bases from V and 5 from J; bases not matched to a gene: 6. CDR1 is SGHTA and CDR2 is FQGTGA in the germline V gene. CDR3 nucleotide sequence: TGTGCCAGCAGCCCCGGGACAGGGGGCGCAACTGAAGCTTTCTTT. The encoded protein is CASSPGTGGATEAFF.

The chain joins TRBV18 to TRBJ2-7, with D unresolved. The V and J ends lost 5 bases and 1 base respectively, with 9 bases between them. The CDR3 has 13 residues. Germline loops: CDR1 KGHSH, CDR2 LQKENI. The CDR3 loop reads CASSAGSSYEQYF. The CDR3 DNA reads TGTGCCAGCTCAGCAGGTAGTTCCTACGAGCAGTACTTC.

This clone has just a few counts. The chain is built from TRBV5-3 and TRBJ1-2; 7 nucleotides align to TRBD1. TRBV5-3 is annotated as an ORF whose role is uncertain. The length of the CDR3 is 14 residues. Trimming took 2 bases from V and 3 from J; bases not matched to a gene: 4. The chain's CDR3 is CARSLPDRDYGYTF. DNA of the CDR3: TGTGCCAGAAGCTTACCTGACAGGGACTATGGCTACACCTTC.